This TCR beta chain originates from a study of T cell repertoires in cytomegalovirus infection. From the reads, TCRdb called clonotypes with MiXCR, one entry per CDR3 protein. The top ten clones hold roughly 13% of a sample with more than 350,000 distinct CDR3 sequences, approximately 31% of them seen once. CDR3 size: 14 residues. V was pared by 4 bases and J by 4 bases, with 6 bases of the junction left unmatched. From germline, CDR1 is SGHDN and CDR2 FVKESK. The sequenced sample was PBMCs. This chain uses TRBV14 with TRBJ2-5; TRBD1 matches 7 bases. This receptor was identified in a human donor in good health (CMV status not recorded). Some clones in this sample may be carry-over from other donors' samples. Here the CDR3 reads CASSRGTVGETQYF. The CDR3 DNA sequence: TGTGCCAGCAGCCGGGGGACAGTTGGAGAGACCCAGTACTTC.